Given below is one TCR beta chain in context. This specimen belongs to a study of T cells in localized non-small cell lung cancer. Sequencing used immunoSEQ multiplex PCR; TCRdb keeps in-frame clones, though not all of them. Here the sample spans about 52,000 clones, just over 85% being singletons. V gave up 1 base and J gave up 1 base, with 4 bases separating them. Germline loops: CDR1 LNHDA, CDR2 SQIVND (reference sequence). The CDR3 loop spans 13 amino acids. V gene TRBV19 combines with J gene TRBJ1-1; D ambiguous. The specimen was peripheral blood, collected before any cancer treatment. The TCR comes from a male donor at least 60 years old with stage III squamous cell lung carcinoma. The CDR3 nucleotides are TGTGCCAGTAGTATAGGACAGAACACTGAAGCTTTCTTT. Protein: CASSIGQNTEAFF.